This T cell receptor beta chain was recorded in a study of CD8 T cells in Susac syndrome (dated 2019 in TCRdb). About the full investigation: The study used repertoire sequencing to test whether antigen drove CD8+ T cell activation and differentiation in Susac syndrome. The clonality of the CD8+ T cell repertoire was compared across approximately eleven healthy donors, some 14 Susac syndrome patients and around 16 multiple sclerosis patients. Overall study results and their limits: The study acknowledged that relatively few individuals were included in the TCR sequencing and HLA analysis.

High-throughput TCR beta sequencing profiled peripheral blood CD8+ and CD4+ T cells from healthy donors, Susac syndrome patients and multiple sclerosis patients. The multiple sclerosis controls were treatment-naive patients whose relapsing-remitting disease, either stable or active, fulfilled the revised McDonald criteria. CD8+ TEMRA cells were enriched by FACS, while bulk CD8+ and CD4+ T cells were purified by magnetic negative isolation. Blood was collected in EDTA tubes and processed within 24 hours, with PBMCs isolated through density gradient centrifugation. PBMCs intended for TCR sequencing were cryopreserved in liquid nitrogen and were subsequently thawed in a 37 degrees C water bath. The sorted or isolated CD4+, CD8+ and CD8+ TEMRA cells had a purity of 90% or higher. Relative to germline, V is 0 bases shorter and J is 4 bases shorter, with 17 bases between their ends. The CDR3 measures 17 amino acids from cysteine to phenylalanine. The only DNA kept is the CDR3, 51 bases in frame from the first base. Taken from the germline V gene, the CDR1 and CDR2 loops are LGHNA and YSLEER.

As concerns this clonotype: The antigen this receptor binds is unknown. One base away there is no much larger clone; base qualities are not given.

RNA was extracted with the RNeasy kit and roughly 0.45 to 1 ug was reverse transcribed using random hexamers. The immunoSEQ multiplex PCR assay, covering 54 Vbeta and 13 Jbeta segments, was used to amplify TCR beta CDR3 regions. PCR amplification bias was corrected using a synthetic template baseline for primer optimization and computational correction. The original pipeline was this. Only productive sequences were kept, with reads annotated to V, D and J genes according to IMGT and analyzed in immunoSEQ Analyzer. Clonality was computed as one minus Shannon entropy normalized by log2 of the number of productive unique sequences. For each patient and control, public and private clones were evaluated within the 100 most prevalent clones. Clones were defined as Susac-specific if absent from the healthy and MS cohorts, from 1052 published viral clones and from other ImmuneACCESS disease sequences. Using fastp trimming at Q25 and MiXCR clonotype assembly, TCRdb reanalyzed the public sequencing data and kept in-frame beta chains. Rows merge per CDR3 protein into single entries with the most common DNA and genes. TCRdb, not the original authors, processed these V and J calls. The sample table records some 150,000 distinct CDR3 sequences; around 96% of these occur just once. The ten largest clonotypes hold just over 0.2% of the sample.

The sequence links TRBV4-3 to TRBJ2-3, with TRBD1 tentatively as D gene (6 bases match). The sequence came from a human donor with multiple sclerosis. Sequenced input: CD8+ T cells from PBMCs. The DNA sequence is given as TGCGCCAGCAGCCAAGATGGCCTTAGAGGGGGTGCAGATACGCAGTATTTT. This codes for CASSQDGLRGGADTQYF.